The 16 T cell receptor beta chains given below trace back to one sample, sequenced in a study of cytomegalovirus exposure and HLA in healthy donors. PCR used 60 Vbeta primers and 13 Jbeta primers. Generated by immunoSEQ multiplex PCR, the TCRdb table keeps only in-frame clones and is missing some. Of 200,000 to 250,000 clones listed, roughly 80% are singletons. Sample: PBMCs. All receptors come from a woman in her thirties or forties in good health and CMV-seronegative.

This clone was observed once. DNA of the CDR3: TGTGCCAGTAGTTTCGGACTGCCGTATAGCAATCAGCCCCAGCATTTT. This sequence encodes CASSFGLPYSNQPQHF. V is TRBV19 and J is TRBJ1-5; no definite D call. The CDR3 length is 16 residues. V dropped 5 bases and J dropped 0 bases, with 14 bases sitting between them. Germline assignment: CDR1 LNHDA and CDR2 SQIVND (reference sequence).

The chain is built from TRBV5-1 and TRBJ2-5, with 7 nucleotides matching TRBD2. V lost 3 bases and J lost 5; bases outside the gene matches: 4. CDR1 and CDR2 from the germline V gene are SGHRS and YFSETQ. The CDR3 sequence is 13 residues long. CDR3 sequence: CASSSLAAETQYF. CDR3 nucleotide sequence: TGCGCCAGCAGCTCTCTAGCGGCGGAGACCCAGTACTTC.

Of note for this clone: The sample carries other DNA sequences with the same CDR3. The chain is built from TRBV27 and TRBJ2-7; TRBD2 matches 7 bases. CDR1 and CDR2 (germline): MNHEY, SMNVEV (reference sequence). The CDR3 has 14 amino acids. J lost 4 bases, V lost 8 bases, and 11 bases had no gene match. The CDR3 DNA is TGTGCCAGCCGCCTTACCGGGGGGTCGTACGAGCAGTACTTC. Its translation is CASRLTGGSYEQYF.

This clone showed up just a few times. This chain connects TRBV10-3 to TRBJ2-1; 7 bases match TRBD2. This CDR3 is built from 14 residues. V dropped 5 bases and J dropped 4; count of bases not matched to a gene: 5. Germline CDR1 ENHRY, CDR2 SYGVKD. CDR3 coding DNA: TGTGCCATCAGTCCCGGGACTACGTACAATGAGCAGTTCTTC. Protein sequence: CAISPGTTYNEQFF.

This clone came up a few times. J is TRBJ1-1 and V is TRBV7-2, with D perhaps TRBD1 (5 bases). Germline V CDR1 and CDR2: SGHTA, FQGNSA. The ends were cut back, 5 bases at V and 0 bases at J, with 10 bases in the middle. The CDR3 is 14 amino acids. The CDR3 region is CASSEQGVNTEAFF. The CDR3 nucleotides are TGTGCCAGCAGCGAGCAGGGTGTGAACACTGAAGCTTTCTTT.

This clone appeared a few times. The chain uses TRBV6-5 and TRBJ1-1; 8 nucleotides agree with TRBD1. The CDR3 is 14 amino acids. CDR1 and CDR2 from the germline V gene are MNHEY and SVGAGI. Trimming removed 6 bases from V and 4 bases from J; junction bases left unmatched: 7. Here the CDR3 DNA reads TGTGCCAGCAGACCTGACAGGGGCGGCACTGAAGCTTTCTTT. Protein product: CASRPDRGGTEAFF.

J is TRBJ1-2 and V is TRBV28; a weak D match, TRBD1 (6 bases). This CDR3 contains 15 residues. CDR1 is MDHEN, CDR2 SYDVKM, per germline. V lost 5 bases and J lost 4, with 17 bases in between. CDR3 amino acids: CASSPVGGQGYGYTF. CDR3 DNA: TGTGCCAGCAGTCCCGTGGGGGGGCAGGGCTATGGCTACACCTTC.

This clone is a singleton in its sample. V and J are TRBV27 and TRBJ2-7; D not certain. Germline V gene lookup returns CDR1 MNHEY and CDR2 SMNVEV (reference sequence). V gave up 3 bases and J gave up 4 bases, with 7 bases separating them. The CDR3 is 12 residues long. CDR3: CASSFLGYEQYF. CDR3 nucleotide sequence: TGTGCCAGCAGTTTCCTAGGATACGAGCAGTACTTC.

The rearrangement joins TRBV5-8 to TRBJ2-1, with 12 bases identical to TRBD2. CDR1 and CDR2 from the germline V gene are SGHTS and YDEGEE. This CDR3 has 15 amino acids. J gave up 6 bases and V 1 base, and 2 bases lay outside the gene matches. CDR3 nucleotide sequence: TGTGCCAGCAGCTTGCTAGCGGGAGGGTCCAATGAGCAGTTCTTC. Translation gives CASSLLAGGSNEQFF.

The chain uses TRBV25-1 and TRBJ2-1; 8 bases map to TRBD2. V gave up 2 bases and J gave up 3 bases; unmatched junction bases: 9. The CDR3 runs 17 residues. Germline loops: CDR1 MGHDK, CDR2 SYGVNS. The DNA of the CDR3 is TGTGCCAGCAGTGAAACAACTAGCGGAATACTCTACAATGAGCAGTTCTTC. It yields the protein CASSETTSGILYNEQFF.

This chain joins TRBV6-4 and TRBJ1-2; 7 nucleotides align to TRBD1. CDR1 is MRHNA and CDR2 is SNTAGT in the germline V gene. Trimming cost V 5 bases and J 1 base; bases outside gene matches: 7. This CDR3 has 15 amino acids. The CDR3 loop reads CASSPTRQGNYGYTF. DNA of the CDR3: TGTGCCAGCAGTCCAACCCGACAGGGTAACTATGGCTACACCTTC.

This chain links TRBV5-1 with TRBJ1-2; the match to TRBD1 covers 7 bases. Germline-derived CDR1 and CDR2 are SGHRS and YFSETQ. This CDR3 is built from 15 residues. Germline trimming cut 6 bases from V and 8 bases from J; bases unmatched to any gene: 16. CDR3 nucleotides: TGCGCCAGCACCCCCCACTCCGACAGGGCAAGGGGCTACACCTTC. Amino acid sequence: CASTPHSDRARGYTF.

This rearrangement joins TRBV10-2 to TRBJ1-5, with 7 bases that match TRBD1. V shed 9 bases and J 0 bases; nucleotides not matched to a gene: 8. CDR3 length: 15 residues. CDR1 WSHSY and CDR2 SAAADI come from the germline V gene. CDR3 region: CASGAGTASNQPQHF. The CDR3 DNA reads TGCGCCAGTGGGGCCGGGACAGCTAGCAATCAGCCCCAGCATTTT.

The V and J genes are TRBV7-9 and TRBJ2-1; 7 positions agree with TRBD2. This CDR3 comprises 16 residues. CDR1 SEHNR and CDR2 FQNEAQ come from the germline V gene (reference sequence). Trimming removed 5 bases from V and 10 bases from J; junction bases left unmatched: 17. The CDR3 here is CASSLPLATYLEEQFF. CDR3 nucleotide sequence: TGTGCCAGCAGCCTTCCACTAGCGACTTACCTTGAGGAGCAGTTCTTC.

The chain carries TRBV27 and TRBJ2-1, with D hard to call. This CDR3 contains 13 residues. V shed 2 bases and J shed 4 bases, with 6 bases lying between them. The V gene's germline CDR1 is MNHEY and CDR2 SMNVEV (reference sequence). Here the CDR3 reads CASSLVRYNEQFF. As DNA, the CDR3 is TGTGCCAGCAGTTTAGTCCGTTACAATGAGCAGTTCTTC.

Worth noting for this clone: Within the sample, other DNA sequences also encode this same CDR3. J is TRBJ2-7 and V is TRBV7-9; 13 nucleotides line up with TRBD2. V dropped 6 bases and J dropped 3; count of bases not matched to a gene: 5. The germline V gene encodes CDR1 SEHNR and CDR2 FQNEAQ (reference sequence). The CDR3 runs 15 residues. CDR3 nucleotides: TGTGCCAGCAGTCTCGGACTAGCGGGAGTCTACGAGCAGTACTTC. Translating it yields CASSLGLAGVYEQYF.